Each of the 21 T cell receptor beta chains below was sequenced from the same sample in a study of blood T cell repertoires in COVID-19. Data came from immunoSEQ multiplex PCR; TCRdb stores just in-frame clones and leaves some out. The data hold under 200,000 clones, with about 80% observed a single time. The specimen was PBMCs or T cells enriched from blood (not recorded which). The receptors shown here come from a woman between 70 and 85 years old in a cohort exposed to, infected with or recovered from COVID-19 (not recorded which).

This sequence joins TRBV14 and TRBJ2-5; 9 bases line up with TRBD2. The germline CDR1 and CDR2 sequences are SGHDN and FVKESK. With V trimmed by 1 base and J by 5 bases, 5 bases remained unmatched. The length of the CDR3 is 15 residues. CDR3 amino acids: CASSQAKAGGETQYF. The CDR3 DNA reads as TGTGCCAGCAGCCAAGCTAAAGCGGGGGGCGAGACCCAGTACTTC.

The CDR3 DNA follows: TGTGCCAGCAGCGTCCTAGGGGGAGGCTACACCTTC. Its translation: CASSVLGGGYTF. The genes are TRBV9 and TRBJ1-2, with D perhaps matching TRBD1 (6 bases). This CDR3 has 12 residues. Germline CDR1 and CDR2: SGDLS and YYNGEE. V lost 2 bases, J lost 8 bases, and 10 bases lay in between. The full variable domain, completed using reference TRBV9 and TRBJ1-2, is DSGVTQTPKHLITATGQRVTLRCSPRSGDLSVYWYQQSLDQGLQFLIQYYNGEERAKGNILERFSAQQFPDLHSELNLSSLELGDSALYFCASSVLGGGYTFGSGTRLTVV.

This clone turned up a few times. The chain is built from TRBV7-3 and TRBJ1-1; D is ambiguous. V was pared by 2 bases and J by 1 base, with 8 bases between. CDR3 length: 14 residues. Germline V CDR1 and CDR2: SGHTA, FQGTGA. CDR3 region: CASSLGQSNTEAFF. CDR3 sequence (DNA): TGTGCCAGCAGCTTAGGGCAGTCGAACACTGAAGCTTTCTTT.

The CDR3 DNA follows: TGTGCCAGCAGAAGTAATCCGGGACAGGGCTACCCATACAATGAGCAGTTCTTC. It translates to CASRSNPGQGYPYNEQFF. This chain uses TRBV27 with TRBJ2-1, with TRBD1 matching over 9 bases. Germline values: CDR1 MNHEY, CDR2 SMNVEV (reference sequence). V lost 6 bases to trimming and J lost 4 bases; unmatched junction nucleotides: 16. The CDR3 length is 18 residues.

The J gene is TRBJ1-1, the V gene TRBV2; D is undetermined. Germline V lookup: CDR1 SNHLY, CDR2 FYNNEI. The V end was cut by 6 bases, the J end by 0 bases, with 8 bases between. The CDR3 runs to 13 residues. CDR3 sequence: CASRLGMNTEAFF. The DNA of the CDR3 is TGTGCCAGCAGATTGGGCATGAACACTGAAGCTTTCTTT.

This clone came up many times. The chain links TRBV28 to TRBJ1-1, with a tentative D call TRBD1 (6 bases). This CDR3 comprises 13 residues. Germline V gene lookup returns CDR1 MDHEN and CDR2 SYDVKM. The V end lost 2 bases, the J end lost 4 bases, and 8 bases lay between the germline ends. CDR3 in amino acids: CASSLRGTTEAFF. In DNA, the CDR3 is TGTGCCAGCAGTTTAAGGGGGACCACTGAAGCTTTCTTT.

The chain combines TRBV6-5 with TRBJ2-3; 8 bases agree with TRBD2. The CDR3 loop spans 15 amino acids. The trim removed 2 bases at V and 3 bases at J, leaving 4 bases unmatched. Germline CDR1 and CDR2: MNHEY and SVGAGI. This CDR3 reads CASSYISSGTDTQYF. DNA of the CDR3: TGTGCCAGCAGTTACATTTCTAGCGGGACAGATACGCAGTATTTT.

The rearrangement links TRBV28 to TRBJ1-2; possible D gene TRBD1, 5 bases. The ends were cut back, 7 bases at V and 8 bases at J, with 17 bases in the middle. Per the germline V gene, CDR1 is MDHEN and CDR2 is SYDVKM. This CDR3 spans 13 amino acids. The CDR3 sequence is CASTFPGKGGYTF. CDR3 coding DNA: TGTGCCAGCACCTTTCCAGGGAAGGGCGGCTACACCTTC.

In its sample, this clone was seen a few times. The CDR3 DNA follows: TGTGCCAGCAGCCCCCAGGGGTTCGGCGCTTTCTTT. Residues: CASSPQGFGAFF. The chain recombines TRBV7-9 with TRBJ1-1; a possible D gene is TRBD1 (6 bases). CDR1 and CDR2 from the germline V gene are SEHNR and FQNEAQ (reference sequence). The CDR3 totals 12 residues. Trimming shortened V by 5 bases and J by 11 bases, and 15 bases separated the two germline ends.

The chain uses TRBV3-1 (or the pseudogene TRBV3-2) and TRBJ1-4; perhaps TRBD1 as D (6 bases). V dropped 4 bases and J dropped 6 bases, with 18 bases sitting between them. Germline V gene data show CDR1 as LGHDT and CDR2 as YNNKEL (reference sequence). The CDR3 length is 16 residues. CDR3 in amino acids: CASSPRTGGQYEKLFF. CDR3 DNA sequence: TGTGCCAGCAGCCCACGAACCGGGGGGCAATATGAAAAACTGTTTTTT.

The CDR3 bases are TGTGCCAGCACCCTGGGGCCAGCGAACGAAGCTTTCTTT. Translated: CASTLGPANEAFF. The chain uses TRBV2 and TRBJ1-1; D perhaps matches TRBD1 (5 bases). This CDR3 spans 13 amino acids. V lost 7 bases and J 8 bases, leaving 17 bases between the germline ends. Germline V gene sequence: CDR1 SNHLY, CDR2 FYNNEI.

CDR3 protein: CASSETGGSGANVLTF. The CDR3 DNA reads TGTGCCAGCAGTGAGACAGGGGGTTCTGGGGCCAACGTCCTGACTTTC. The chain carries TRBV2 and TRBJ2-6; 9 bases align to TRBD1. This CDR3 is 16 amino acids long. CDR1 and CDR2 from the germline V gene are SNHLY and FYNNEI. V was clipped by 3 bases and J by 1 base; unmatched bases: 1.

V and J are TRBV6-2 or TRBV6-3 and TRBJ1-5, with unresolved D. Trimming removed 5 bases at V and 6 bases at J, with 8 bases between. The CDR3 runs 12 residues. Germline V gene lookup returns CDR1 MNHEY and CDR2 SVGEGT. CDR3 protein: CASSLGVQPQHF. CDR3 nucleotides: TGTGCCAGCAGTCTCGGGGTTCAGCCCCAGCATTTT.

The V and J genes are TRBV7-2 and TRBJ2-3, with 9 positions matching TRBD2. After removal of 8 bases from V and 2 bases from J, the junction contained 8 bases not matched to a gene. CDR3 length: 15 amino acids. Germline V gene sequence: CDR1 SGHTA, CDR2 FQGNSA. The CDR3 DNA is TGTGCCAGCCATCTAGCGGGGAGCACCACAGATACGCAGTATTTT. Translating gives CASHLAGSTTDTQYF.

This chain connects TRBV24-1 to TRBJ1-1; D not resolved. The length of the CDR3 is 12 residues. Looked up from germline, CDR1 is KGHDR and CDR2 is SFDVKD. The V end was cut by 3 bases, the J end by 9 bases, with 10 bases between. In DNA, the CDR3 is TGTGCCACCAGTGATCCACAAGATAAAGCTTTCTTT. This gives the protein CATSDPQDKAFF.

This chain links TRBV11-2 with TRBJ1-1; no firm D call. The V gene's germline CDR1 is SGHAT and CDR2 FQNNGV. The CDR3 is 13 residues long. Trimming pared 1 base from V and 1 base from J, leaving 4 bases between. The CDR3 nucleotides are TGTGCCAGCAGCTTAGGGCAGAACACTGAAGCTTTCTTT. Translation: CASSLGQNTEAFF.

The chain joins TRBV28 to TRBJ1-3; possibly TRBD1 for D (6 bases). Trimming left V 7 bases short and J 2 bases short, with 12 bases between. The CDR3 consists of 14 residues. Germline values: CDR1 MDHEN, CDR2 SYDVKM. The CDR3 nucleotides are TGTGCCAGCAATGTAGGGGGAACTGGAAACACCATATATTTT. Its protein is CASNVGGTGNTIYF.

For this clone: The CDR3 carries no conserved terminal phenylalanine or tryptophan, so it likely arises from a read error. No DNA is shown, since the ends of the CDR3 on it are uncertain; the CDR3 is the one TCRdb lists. J is TRBJ1-4 and V is TRBV7-9; the D segment call TRBD1 is taken from the table without a DNA check. Germline CDR1 is SEHNR and CDR2 is FQNEAQ (reference sequence). The CDR3 is made up of 14 amino acids, end residues included. The CDR3 spells CASSLGSHRQYQCG.

The gene calls are TRBV5-6 and TRBJ1-5; no definite D call. V was cut by 4 bases and J by 5 bases, with 13 bases left in between. Germline CDR1 is SGHDT and CDR2 is YYEEEE. The CDR3 runs 14 residues. DNA of the CDR3: TGTGCCAGCAGCCTTGGAGCAACCGATCAGCCCCAGCATTTT. The encoded protein is CASSLGATDQPQHF.

The chain links TRBV24-1 to TRBJ2-3, with D possibly TRBD2 on 7 matching bases. The CDR3 is 18 residues long. Germline assignment: CDR1 KGHDR and CDR2 SFDVKD. V lost 3 bases and J 2 bases, leaving 20 bases between the germline ends. CDR3 loop: CATSDGGGGKGLTDTQYF. The CDR3 nucleotides read TGTGCCACCAGTGATGGGGGAGGGGGTAAGGGTCTCACAGATACGCAGTATTTT.

This clone occurred a few times. The chain links TRBV28 to TRBJ2-1; 8 bases map to TRBD2. J gave up 5 bases and V 5 bases, and 14 bases lay outside the gene matches. Germline CDR1 MDHEN, CDR2 SYDVKM. This CDR3 has 17 residues. The CDR3 is CASSQGFLAGDDNEQFF. CDR3 DNA sequence: TGTGCCAGCAGTCAGGGATTCCTAGCGGGTGATGACAATGAGCAGTTCTTC.